The present T cell receptor (beta chain) was sequenced within a study of cytomegalovirus exposure and HLA in healthy donors. Deletions cut 5 bases from V and 6 bases from J, with 13 bases between. The CDR3 is 14 amino acids. From germline, CDR1 is MNHEY and CDR2 SVGAGI. The PCR was carried out with 60 Vbeta primers and 13 Jbeta primers. TCRdb keeps only in-frame clones here, not all; method: immunoSEQ multiplex PCR. The table records fewer than 150,000 clones, under 85% of them present only once. This clonotype was obtained from a man aged 25-45 years in good health and CMV-seronegative. Sequences were obtained from PBMCs. The chain is built from TRBV6-5 and TRBJ2-2, with D possibly TRBD1 on 6 matching bases. CDR3 region: CASSASGESGELFF. The CDR3 DNA follows: TGTGCCAGCAGTGCCTCAGGGGAGTCCGGGGAGCTGTTTTTT.